This TCR beta chain was found in a study of CD8 T cells in Susac syndrome. Study-level results: A relatively small number of individuals underwent TCR sequencing and HLA analysis.

Bulk CD8+ and CD4+ cells came from magnetic negative isolation; CD8+ TEMRA by FACS. Reverse transcription of 0.5 to 1 ug RNA was performed with random hexamers. Across 54 Vbeta and 13 Jbeta, immunoSEQ multiplex PCR amplified TCR beta CDR3. TCRdb independently ran MiXCR on the immunoSEQ multiplex PCR reads; one entry per CDR3 protein. Of fewer than 200,000 distinct CDR3 sequences detected, approximately 93% appear once; the ten largest clones hold 0.1%. Worth noting for this clonotype: Its antigen is unknown.

The sequence derives from a human donor in good health. The sequenced sample was CD4+ T cells from PBMCs.

The CDR3 protein is CASSQDLRAGVYGYTF. CDR3 in DNA: TGCGCCAGCAGCCAAGATCTCAGGGCTGGGGTCTATGGCTACACCTTC. The chain is built from TRBV4-3 and TRBJ1-2; TRBD1 might be the D (5 bases). Germline loops: CDR1 LGHNA, CDR2 YSLEER. There are 16 residues in the CDR3. V lost 0 bases and J lost 4, with 15 bases in between.